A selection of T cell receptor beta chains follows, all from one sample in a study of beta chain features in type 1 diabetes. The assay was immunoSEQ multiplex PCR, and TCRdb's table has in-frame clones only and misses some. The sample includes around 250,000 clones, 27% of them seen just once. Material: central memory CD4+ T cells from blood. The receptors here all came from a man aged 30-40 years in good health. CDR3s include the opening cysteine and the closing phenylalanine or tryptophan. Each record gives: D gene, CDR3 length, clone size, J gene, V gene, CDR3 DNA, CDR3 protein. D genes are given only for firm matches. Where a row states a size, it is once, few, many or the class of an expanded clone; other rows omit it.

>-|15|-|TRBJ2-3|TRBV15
TGTGCCACCAGCTTCCGGGCCCGAGGCGGAGATACGCAGTATTTT
CATSFRARGGDTQYF
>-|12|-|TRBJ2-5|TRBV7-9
TGTGCCAGCAGCGCAGGTCAAGAGACCCAGTACTTC
CASSAGQETQYF
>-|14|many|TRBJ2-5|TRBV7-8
TGTGCCAGCAGCCCCCCCCCTGGCCAAGAGACCCAGTACTTC
CASSPPPGQETQYF
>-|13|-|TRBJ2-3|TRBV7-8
TGTGCCAGCAGCCTCGGTCTTGCAGATACGCAGTATTTT
CASSLGLADTQYF
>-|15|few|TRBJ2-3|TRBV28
TGTGCCAGCAGTTTTCCAGAGGGGCGGACAGATACGCAGTATTTT
CASSFPEGRTDTQYF
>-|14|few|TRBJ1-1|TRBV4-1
TGCGCCAGCAGCCAATTCCAGGGTGACACTGAAGCTTTCTTT
CASSQFQGDTEAFF
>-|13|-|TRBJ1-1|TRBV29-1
TGCAGCGTTAGTAGGACACCAAACACTGAAGCTTTCTTT
CSVSRTPNTEAFF
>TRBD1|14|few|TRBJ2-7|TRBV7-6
TGTGCCAGCAGCTTAGACCAGGGGGCTGATGAGCAGTACTTC
CASSLDQGADEQYF
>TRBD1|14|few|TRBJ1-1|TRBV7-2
TGTGCCAGCAGTTTCAGGGGGCTGAACACTGAAGCTTTCTTT
CASSFRGLNTEAFF
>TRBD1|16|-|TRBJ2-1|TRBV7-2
TGTGCCAGCAGCCCAAGGGCGAGACAGGGGCCAGGTGAGCAGTTCTTC
CASSPRARQGPGEQFF